This T cell receptor beta chain was sequenced for a study of technical replicates of blood from a handful of donors. With 9 bases removed from V and 6 bases from J, the gap between germline ends came to 9 bases. The CDR3 loop spans 11 amino acids. Germline V CDR1 and CDR2: LNHNV, YYDKDF (reference sequence). The method was immunoSEQ multiplex PCR; TCRdb's version includes in-frame clones alone and lacks a portion of them. The data show more than 65,000 clones, approximately 96% seen once. V gene TRBV15 combines with J gene TRBJ2-1; D is possibly TRBD2 (6 bases). This receptor was taken from a human donor in good health. The specimen was T cells isolated from PBMCs. Written as DNA, the CDR3 is TGTGCCACTTCGGGACTCAATGAGCAGTTCTTC. Encoded protein: CATSGLNEQFF. Combining the CDR3 with reference TRBV15 and TRBJ2-1 gives the whole variable domain DAMVIQNPRYQVTQFGKPVTLSCSQTLNHNVMYWYQQKSSQAPKLLFHYYDKDFNNEADTPDNFQSRRPNTSFCFLDIRSPGLGDTAMYLCATSGLNEQFFGPGTRLTVL.